One sample yielded the 27 T cell receptor beta chains listed below, sequenced in a study of technical replicates of blood from a handful of donors. TCRdb's copy holds only in-frame clones and misses some; the assay was immunoSEQ multiplex PCR. This sample has tens of thousands of clones, with 95% to 98% found just once. Sequenced material: T cells isolated from PBMCs. These TCRs come from a human donor in good health.

The chain carries TRBV9 and TRBJ2-2; 8 bases agree with TRBD1. V trimming: 4 bases; J trimming: 0 bases; junction bases outside the gene matches: 14. CDR1 is SGDLS, CDR2 YYNGEE, per germline. The CDR3 is 19 residues long. This chain's CDR3 is CASSLRSWTGLSNTGELFF. CDR3 nucleotide sequence: TGTGCCAGCAGCCTGAGGTCTTGGACAGGGCTATCGAACACCGGGGAGCTGTTTTTT.

The chain has TRBV7-8 and TRBJ1-2; 9 bases align to TRBD1. The CDR3 loop spans 13 amino acids. After removal of 5 bases from V and 6 bases from J, the junction contained 4 bases not matched to a gene. Germline V gene lookup returns CDR1 SGHVS and CDR2 FQNEAQ. CDR3 in DNA: TGTGCCAGCAGCCCGGACAGGGGAGATGGCTACACCTTC. This gives the protein CASSPDRGDGYTF.

The gene calls are TRBV9 and TRBJ1-5, with 9 bases matching TRBD1. CDR3 length equals 15 residues. V trimming: 6 bases; J trimming: 5 bases; junction bases outside the gene matches: 9. Germline CDR1 is SGDLS and CDR2 is YYNGEE. The DNA of the CDR3 is TGTGCCAGCACCCATCCAAGACAGGGGGATCAGCCCCAGCATTTT. Protein product: CASTHPRQGDQPQHF.

This sequence joins TRBV6-1 and TRBJ2-1; 10 bases map to TRBD1. V lost 6 bases, J lost 6 bases, and 8 bases stayed unmatched. CDR3 length equals 15 residues. CDR1 MNHNS and CDR2 SASEGT come from the germline V gene. CDR3 sequence reads: CASRKPGQGSNEQFF. CDR3 nucleotide sequence: TGTGCCAGCAGGAAACCGGGACAGGGGAGCAATGAGCAGTTCTTC.

This chain connects TRBV28 to TRBJ1-5; TRBD1 matches 9 bases. V shed 2 bases and J 5 bases; nucleotides not matched to a gene: 10. The CDR3 sequence is 17 residues long. Germline V gene data show CDR1 as MDHEN and CDR2 as SYDVKM. DNA for the CDR3: TGTGCCAGCAGTTTAGCCCCCCGGGACAGGGACCATCAGCCCCAGCATTTT. This codes for CASSLAPRDRDHQPQHF.

The chain uses TRBV6-4 and TRBJ2-4; 8 nucleotides line up with TRBD1. The CDR3 sequence is 20 residues long. The ends lost 2 bases at V and 0 bases at J; junction bases unmatched: 15. The germline V gene has CDR1 MRHNA and CDR2 SNTAGT. The CDR3 coding sequence is TGTGCCAGCAGTGACCCCAGGGGGCTTTATCTTCCTAGAGCCAAAAACATTCAGTACTTC. This sequence encodes CASSDPRGLYLPRAKNIQYF.

This rearrangement joins TRBV7-7 to TRBJ2-5, with 7 bases matching TRBD1. CDR3 size: 15 residues. Germline V CDR1 and CDR2: SSHAT, FNYEAQ (reference sequence). V shed 5 bases, J shed 2 bases, and the junction held 8 bases outside the gene matches. Written as DNA, the CDR3 is TGTGCCAGCAGCAGAAGGGACAGCTCACAAGAGACCCAGTACTTC. Its protein is CASSRRDSSQETQYF.

CDR3 nucleotide sequence: TGTGCCAGCAGCCCACCGGGACAGGGGGCTAGGGAGCAGTACTTC. It is translated as CASSPPGQGAREQYF. This chain uses TRBV7-9 with TRBJ2-7; 12 positions match TRBD1. J gave up 7 bases and V 5 bases, and 9 bases lay outside the gene matches. Germline V gene data show CDR1 as SEHNR and CDR2 as FQNEAQ (reference sequence). This CDR3 comprises 15 residues.

This chain's CDR3 is CASSSGGGFGNTIYF. Written as DNA, the CDR3 is TGTGCCAGCAGCTCGGGGGGGGGATTTGGAAACACCATATATTTT. The rearrangement links TRBV5-4 to TRBJ1-3; D perhaps matches TRBD1 (5 bases). CDR3 size: 15 residues. CDR1 is SGHNT, CDR2 YYREEE, per germline (reference sequence). V lost 3 bases to trimming and J lost 3 bases, with 13 bases between them.

This clone was seen only once. The chain couples TRBV10-1 to TRBJ1-1; no reliable D call. This CDR3 has 17 residues. Germline CDR1 WNHNN, CDR2 SYGVQD (reference sequence). V was pared by 7 bases and J by 0 bases, with 21 bases between. CDR3 sequence: CASTPATAEGVNTEAFF. DNA of the CDR3: TGCGCCAGCACCCCGGCCACAGCGGAAGGTGTGAACACTGAAGCTTTCTTT.

The CDR3 reads CASSLGSIGEEGYGYTF. The CDR3 DNA sequence: TGTGCCAGCAGCTTGGGTTCCATCGGGGAGGAAGGCTATGGCTACACCTTC. The V and J genes are TRBV7-9 and TRBJ1-2; D gene unclear. V lost 3 bases and J 4 bases, leaving 21 bases between the germline ends. The CDR3 consists of 17 residues. The germline CDR1 and CDR2 sequences are SEHNR and FQNEAQ (reference sequence).

The genes are TRBV27 and TRBJ2-1, with TRBD2 matching over 7 bases. CDR1 is MNHEY, CDR2 SMNVEV, per germline (reference sequence). V was pared by 1 base and J by 9 bases, with 0 bases of the junction left unmatched. The CDR3 contains 12 residues. As DNA, the CDR3 is TGTGCCAGCAGTTTATGGGAGGGTGAGCAGTTCTTC. Protein sequence: CASSLWEGEQFF.

The chain joins TRBV27 to TRBJ1-5, with D perhaps TRBD1 (6 bases). V gave up 2 bases and J gave up 0 bases, with 17 bases separating them. CDR1 MNHEY and CDR2 SMNVEV come from the germline V gene (reference sequence). CDR3 size: 18 residues. In nucleotides, the CDR3 is TGTGCCAGCAGTTTAAGGGCACAGGGATCCCATAGCAATCAGCCCCAGCATTTT. Amino acids: CASSLRAQGSHSNQPQHF.

V is TRBV2 and J is TRBJ2-5; 8 nucleotides align to TRBD2. The CDR3 consists of 15 residues. After removal of 2 bases from V and 7 bases from J, the junction contained 9 bases not matched to a gene. CDR1 SNHLY and CDR2 FYNNEI come from the germline V gene. The CDR3 DNA is TGTGCCAGCAGTGAAACCCTAGCGGGCGCTAGGACCCAGTACTTC. Translating gives CASSETLAGARTQYF.

V usage is TRBV4-1 and J usage is TRBJ2-3; 16 bases agree with TRBD2. Per germline, CDR1 MGHRA and CDR2 YSYEKL. Trimming removed 2 bases from V and 5 bases from J; junction bases left unmatched: 7. This CDR3 has 18 amino acids. For the CDR3, the DNA is TGCGCCAGCAGCCAACCGGGACTAGCGGGGGGGCCCATAGATACGCAGTATTTT. Residues: CASSQPGLAGGPIDTQYF.

This chain links TRBV4-1 with TRBJ1-2; D is perhaps TRBD1 (5 bases). Germline CDR1 is MGHRA and CDR2 is YSYEKL. The length of the CDR3 is 15 residues. V gave up 1 base and J gave up 4 bases, with 13 bases separating them. CDR3 in amino acids: CASSQAPRGAYGYTF. CDR3 DNA: TGCGCCAGCAGCCAAGCCCCAAGGGGCGCCTATGGCTACACCTTC.

This rearrangement joins TRBV9 to TRBJ1-1, with D possibly matching TRBD1 (5 bases). CDR3 length equals 16 residues. Germline CDR1 SGDLS, CDR2 YYNGEE. V lost 0 bases to trimming and J lost 1 base, with 13 bases between them. The CDR3 sequence: CASSVVGGVANTEAFF. In DNA form, the CDR3 reads TGTGCCAGCAGCGTAGTCGGGGGAGTGGCGAACACTGAAGCTTTCTTT.

The rearrangement joins TRBV19 to TRBJ2-3; D is possibly TRBD1 (6 bases). V lost 1 base to trimming and J lost 0 bases, with 11 bases between them. The CDR3 totals 16 residues. Per germline, CDR1 LNHDA and CDR2 SQIVND (reference sequence). The CDR3 DNA reads as TGTGCCAGTAGTATAGTGCAGGGGCCGAGCACAGATACGCAGTATTTT. Translation: CASSIVQGPSTDTQYF.

V usage is TRBV19 and J usage is TRBJ2-1; D is possibly TRBD1 (7 bases). The germline V gene has CDR1 LNHDA and CDR2 SQIVND (reference sequence). This CDR3 is 17 amino acids long. V was trimmed by 1 base and J by 0 bases, leaving 13 bases between them. This CDR3 reads CASSIVAGGISYNEQFF. CDR3 DNA: TGTGCCAGTAGTATAGTGGCAGGGGGGATCTCCTACAATGAGCAGTTCTTC.

This clone appeared once. This sequence joins TRBV28 and TRBJ2-7, with 10 bases fitting TRBD2. Germline values: CDR1 MDHEN, CDR2 SYDVKM. The V and J ends lost 2 bases and 0 bases, in that order; junction bases with no gene match: 7. The CDR3 loop spans 17 amino acids. In DNA, the CDR3 is TGTGCCAGCAGTTTAAATAGTCCTAGCGGGAGCTCCTACGAGCAGTACTTC. Encoded protein: CASSLNSPSGSSYEQYF.

The chain has TRBV19 and TRBJ2-3; 8 nucleotides align to TRBD2. The V and J ends lost 9 bases and 4 bases, in that order; junction bases with no gene match: 9. Germline V gene lookup returns CDR1 LNHDA and CDR2 SQIVND (reference sequence). The CDR3 sequence is 14 residues long. CDR3 sequence: CASTGGRRADTQYF. CDR3 sequence (DNA): TGTGCCAGCACGGGGGGGCGTCGGGCAGATACGCAGTATTTT.

The gene calls are TRBV10-1 and TRBJ1-1, with D maybe TRBD1 (5 bases). The CDR3 sequence is 13 residues long. Germline V lookup: CDR1 WNHNN, CDR2 SYGVQD (reference sequence). V gave up 5 bases and J gave up 4 bases, with 11 bases separating them. CDR3 residues: CASSSTGGTEAFF. Here the CDR3 DNA reads TGCGCCAGCAGTTCAACAGGTGGCACTGAAGCTTTCTTT.

The rearrangement uses TRBV28 and TRBJ1-2, with 7 bases fitting TRBD1. The CDR3 runs to 13 residues. The germline V gene has CDR1 MDHEN and CDR2 SYDVKM. V shed 8 bases and J 5 bases; nucleotides not matched to a gene: 8. CDR3 amino acids: CASLRGQDYGYTF. As DNA, the CDR3 is TGTGCCAGCCTGCGTGGACAGGATTATGGCTACACCTTC.

This rearrangement joins TRBV20-1 to TRBJ2-5; no clear D. From germline, CDR1 is DFQATT and CDR2 SNEGSKA (reference sequence). V was cut by 8 bases and J by 5 bases, with 9 bases left in between. The CDR3 loop spans 10 amino acids. The CDR3 sequence is CSTARETQYF. The CDR3 region has the DNA TGCAGTACCGCTCGGGAGACCCAGTACTTC.

The V call is TRBV28, the J call TRBJ2-7, with D perhaps TRBD2 (6 bases). This CDR3 contains 14 residues. The germline CDR1 and CDR2 sequences are MDHEN and SYDVKM. Deletions cut 2 bases from V and 6 bases from J, with 14 bases between. CDR3 loop: CASSLPEGRLEQYF. The CDR3, as DNA: TGTGCCAGCAGTTTACCGGAGGGCCGTCTCGAGCAGTACTTC.

The chain links TRBV7-8 to TRBJ1-1; D might be TRBD1 (5 bases). Per the germline V gene, CDR1 is SGHVS and CDR2 is FQNEAQ. The CDR3 loop spans 15 amino acids. V lost 0 bases, J lost 2 bases, and 10 bases lay in between. For the CDR3, the DNA is TGTGCCAGCAGCTTAGCTCCTCAGGGTAACACTGAAGCTTTCTTT. This gives the protein CASSLAPQGNTEAFF.

The chain has TRBV7-9 and TRBJ1-5, with 8 bases fitting TRBD1. Germline loops: CDR1 SEHNR, CDR2 FQNEAQ (reference sequence). The CDR3 is made up of 14 amino acids. V trimming: 6 bases; J trimming: 4 bases; junction bases outside the gene matches: 5. DNA of the CDR3: TGTGCCAGCAGTCCAGGGGGCACGAATCAGCCCCAGCATTTT. It encodes CASSPGGTNQPQHF.